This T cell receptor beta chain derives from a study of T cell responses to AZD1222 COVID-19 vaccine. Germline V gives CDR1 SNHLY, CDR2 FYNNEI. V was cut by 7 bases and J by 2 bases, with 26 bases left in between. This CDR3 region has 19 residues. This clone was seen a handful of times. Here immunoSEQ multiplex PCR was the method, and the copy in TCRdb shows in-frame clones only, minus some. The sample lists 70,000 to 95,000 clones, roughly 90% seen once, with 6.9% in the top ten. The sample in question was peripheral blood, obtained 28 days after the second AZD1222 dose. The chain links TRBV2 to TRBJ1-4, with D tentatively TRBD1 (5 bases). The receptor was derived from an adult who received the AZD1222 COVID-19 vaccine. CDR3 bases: TGTGCCAGCAAATTTAGCCCGGCAGACCCTCGGGGCACTAATGAAAAACTGTTTTTT. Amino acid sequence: CASKFSPADPRGTNEKLFF.